The entry that follows covers one T cell receptor (beta chain) sequence. Its antigen is currently unknown. Each of the CD4+ naive, central memory, regulatory and stem cell-like memory populations was sorted via CD45RO/CCR7/CD25/CD127/CD95/CD27. Each of the sorted populations had a purity greater than 95%. These data belong to a study of beta chain features in type 1 diabetes. The study's findings and limits: Moderate yet significant TCRB CDR3 shortening was seen in Type 1 diabetes patients in all four CD4+ subsets.

The investigators reverse transcribed all of the isolated RNA, so they sequenced expressed TCRB transcripts. Regulatory, naive and central memory T cell samples averaged roughly 4 million reads. Sequencing was performed with immunoSEQ multiplex PCR; in TCRdb, only in-frame clones are kept and a portion is missing. The sample consists of roughly 160,000 clones, approximately 7.8% of them appearing once. The CDR3 has 15 residues. Germline CDR1 and CDR2: KGHSH and LQKENI. Deletions cut 3 bases from V and 8 bases from J, with 17 bases between. V gene TRBV18 combines with J gene TRBJ2-1; D might be TRBD1 (5 bases). Input material: central memory CD4+ T cells from blood. This clonotype originated in a woman aged 40 to 55 with type 1 diabetes. The CDR3 is CASSPGLFWGDEQFF. The CDR3 DNA reads as TGTGCCAGCTCACCCGGCCTCTTCTGGGGCGATGAGCAGTTCTTC.